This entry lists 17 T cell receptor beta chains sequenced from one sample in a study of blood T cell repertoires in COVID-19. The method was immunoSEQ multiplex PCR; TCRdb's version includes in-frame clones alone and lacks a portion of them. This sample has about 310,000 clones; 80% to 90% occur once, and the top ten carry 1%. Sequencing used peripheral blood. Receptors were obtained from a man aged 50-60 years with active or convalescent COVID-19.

As DNA, the CDR3 is TGCAGCGTCTTGGGACTACTGAGCACAGATACGCAGTATTTT. As protein: CSVLGLLSTDTQYF. The V and J genes are TRBV29-1 and TRBJ2-3; 7 bases match TRBD2. The ends lost 6 bases at V and 0 bases at J; junction bases unmatched: 6. Looked up from germline, CDR1 is SQVTM and CDR2 is ANQGSEA. This CDR3 is built from 14 residues.

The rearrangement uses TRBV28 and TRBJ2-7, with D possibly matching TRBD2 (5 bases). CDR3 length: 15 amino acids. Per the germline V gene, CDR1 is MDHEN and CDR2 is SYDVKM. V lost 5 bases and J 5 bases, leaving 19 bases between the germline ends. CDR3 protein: CASSAPSRTYHEQYF. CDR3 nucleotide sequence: TGTGCCAGCAGTGCACCCTCGAGGACTTACCACGAGCAGTACTTC.

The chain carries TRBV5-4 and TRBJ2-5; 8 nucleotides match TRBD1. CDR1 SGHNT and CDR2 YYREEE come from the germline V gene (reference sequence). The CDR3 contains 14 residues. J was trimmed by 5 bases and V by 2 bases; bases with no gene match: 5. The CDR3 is CASSLGQGAETQYF. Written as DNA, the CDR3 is TGTGCCAGCAGCTTAGGACAGGGTGCGGAGACCCAGTACTTC.

The CDR3 protein is CASERDPQGENTEAFF. The DNA of the CDR3 is TGCGCCAGCGAACGAGACCCACAGGGAGAGAACACTGAAGCTTTCTTT. The V call is TRBV5-1, the J call TRBJ1-1, with a tentative D call TRBD1 (6 bases). This CDR3 is 16 amino acids long. V lost 7 bases, J lost 1 base, and 20 bases lay in between. Per the germline V gene, CDR1 is SGHRS and CDR2 is YFSETQ.

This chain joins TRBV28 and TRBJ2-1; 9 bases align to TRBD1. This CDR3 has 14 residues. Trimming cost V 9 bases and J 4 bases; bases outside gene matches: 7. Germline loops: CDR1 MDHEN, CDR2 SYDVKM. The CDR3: CASRRDREYNEQFF. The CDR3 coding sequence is TGTGCCAGTCGAAGGGACAGGGAATACAATGAGCAGTTCTTC.

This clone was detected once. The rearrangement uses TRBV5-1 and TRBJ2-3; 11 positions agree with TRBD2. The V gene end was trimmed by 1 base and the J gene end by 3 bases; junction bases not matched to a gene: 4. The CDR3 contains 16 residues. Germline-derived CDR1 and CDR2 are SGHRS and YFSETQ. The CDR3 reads CASSLSASGGTDTQYF. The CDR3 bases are TGCGCCAGCAGCTTGTCCGCTAGCGGGGGGACAGATACGCAGTATTTT.

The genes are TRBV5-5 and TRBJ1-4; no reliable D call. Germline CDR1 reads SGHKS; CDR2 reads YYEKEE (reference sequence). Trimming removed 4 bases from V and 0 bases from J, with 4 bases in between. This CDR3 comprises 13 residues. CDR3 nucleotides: TGTGCCAGCAGCCGTGCAACTAATGAAAAACTGTTTTTT. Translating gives CASSRATNEKLFF.

The CDR3 loop is CASSIRGVDSNQPQHF. The CDR3 region has the DNA TGTGCCAGTAGTATCCGGGGGGTTGACAGCAATCAGCCCCAGCATTTT. V gene TRBV19 combines with J gene TRBJ1-5; the D gene is possibly TRBD1 (5 bases). CDR3 length: 16 amino acids. V lost 3 bases, J lost 1 base, and 13 bases lay in between. CDR1 LNHDA and CDR2 SQIVND come from the germline V gene (reference sequence).

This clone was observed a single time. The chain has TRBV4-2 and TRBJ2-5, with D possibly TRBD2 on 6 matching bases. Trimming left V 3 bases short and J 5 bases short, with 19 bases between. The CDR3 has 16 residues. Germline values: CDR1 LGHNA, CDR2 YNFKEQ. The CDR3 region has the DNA TGTGCCAGCAGCCACCAACAGCGGGCTGAGGGGGAGACCCAGTACTTC. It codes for CASSHQQRAEGETQYF.

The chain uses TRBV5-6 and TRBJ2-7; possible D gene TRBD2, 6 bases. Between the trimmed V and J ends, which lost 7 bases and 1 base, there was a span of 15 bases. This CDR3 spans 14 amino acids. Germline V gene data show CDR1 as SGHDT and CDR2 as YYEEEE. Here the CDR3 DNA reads TGTGCCAGCGGTTCCACTAGCCCTTCCTACGAGCAGTACTTC. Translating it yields CASGSTSPSYEQYF.

The CDR3, as DNA: TGCGCCAGCAGCTTGGGGAGTTTCTCTGAGCAGTACTTC. This gives the protein CASSLGSFSEQYF. This chain uses TRBV5-1 with TRBJ2-7, with D unclear. Germline CDR1 is SGHRS and CDR2 is YFSETQ. The CDR3 has 13 residues. Trimming took off 0 bases at V and 7 bases at J, with 11 bases between the two ends.

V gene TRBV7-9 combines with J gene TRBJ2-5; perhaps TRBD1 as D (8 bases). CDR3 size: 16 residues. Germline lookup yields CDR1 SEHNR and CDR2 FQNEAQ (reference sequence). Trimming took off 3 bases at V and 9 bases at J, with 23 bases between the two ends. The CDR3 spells CASSFGSRAGQVSQYF. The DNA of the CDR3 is TGTGCCAGCAGCTTTGGATCTAGAGCGGGACAGGTGTCCCAGTACTTC.

Written as DNA, the CDR3 is TGTGCCAGCAGTGGACCCACGGGGGGGATGGTGGATACGCAGTATTTT. Its translation is CASSGPTGGMVDTQYF. The gene calls are TRBV2 and TRBJ2-3; TRBD2 agrees at 8 bases. Trimming removed 4 bases from V and 6 bases from J; junction bases left unmatched: 12. In germline, CDR1 is SNHLY, CDR2 FYNNEI. CDR3 length equals 16 residues.

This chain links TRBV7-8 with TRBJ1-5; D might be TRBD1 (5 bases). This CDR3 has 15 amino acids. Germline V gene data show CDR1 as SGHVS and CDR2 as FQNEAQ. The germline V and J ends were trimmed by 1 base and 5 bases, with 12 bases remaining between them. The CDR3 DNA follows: TGTGCCAGCAGCTTAGGGGCAGGGAGGGATCAGCCCCAGCATTTT. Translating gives CASSLGAGRDQPQHF.

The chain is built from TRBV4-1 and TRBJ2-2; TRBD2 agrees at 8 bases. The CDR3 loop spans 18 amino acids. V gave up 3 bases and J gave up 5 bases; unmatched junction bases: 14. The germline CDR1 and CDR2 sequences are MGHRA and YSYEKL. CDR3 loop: CASSHPPRAGGGTGELFF. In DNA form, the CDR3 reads TGCGCCAGCAGCCACCCTCCGAGGGCGGGAGGTGGGACCGGGGAGCTGTTTTTT.

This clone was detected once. The CDR3 loop reads CASSADRVRGTIYF. CDR3 coding DNA: TGTGCCAGCAGCGCGGACAGGGTGAGGGGCACCATATATTTT. The chain is built from TRBV7-2 and TRBJ1-3, with 8 positions matching TRBD1. This CDR3 comprises 14 residues. The V gene's germline CDR1 is SGHTA and CDR2 FQGNSA. The J segment lost 9 bases and the V segment lost 5 bases, leaving 9 bases of the junction unmatched. Based on the CDR3 plus reference TRBV7-2 and TRBJ1-3, the full variable domain is GAGVSQSPSNKVTEKGKDVELRCDPISGHTALYWYRQSLGQGLEFLIYFQGNSAPDKSGLPSDRFSAERTGGSVSTLTIQRTQQEDSAVYLCASSADRVRGTIYFGEGSWLTVV.

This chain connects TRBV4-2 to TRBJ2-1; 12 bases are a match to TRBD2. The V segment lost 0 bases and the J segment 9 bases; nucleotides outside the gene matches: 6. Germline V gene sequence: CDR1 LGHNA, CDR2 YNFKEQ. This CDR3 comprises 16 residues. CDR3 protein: CASSQEEPSGGGEQFF. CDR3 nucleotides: TGTGCCAGCAGCCAAGAGGAGCCTAGCGGGGGGGGTGAGCAGTTCTTC.